Here is one TCR beta chain with its context. What it binds is not known. The CDR3 contains 15 residues. V was cut by 2 bases and J by 8 bases, with 16 bases left in between. Germline CDR1 MNHNS, CDR2 SASEGT. PCR was performed using 60 Vbeta and 13 Jbeta primers. The repertoire was sequenced with immunoSEQ multiplex PCR; TCRdb's copy has only in-frame clones and lacks some. The sample lists some 94,000 clones; 69% were seen once. The data are from a study of cytomegalovirus exposure and HLA in healthy donors. Study-level results: Overall, roughly 160 TCR beta chains were annotated as cytomegalovirus-associated. The later analysis indicated that the majority of CMV-associated TCR beta chains appeared HLA-restricted. Earlier findings revealed that most TCR beta V segments proved productive either about 87% or about 30% of the time. Presence/absence analyses assumed roughly uniform sequencing depth across donors, which may not hold.

The TCR sequence derives from a man aged 45-65 years in good health and CMV-seronegative. The material sequenced was PBMCs. J is TRBJ1-3 and V is TRBV6-1; TRBD1 is a possible D gene (6 bases). The CDR3 sequence is CASSEPRGASDTIYF. The CDR3 DNA reads TGTGCCAGCAGTGAACCCCGGGGGGCTTCCGACACCATATATTTT.